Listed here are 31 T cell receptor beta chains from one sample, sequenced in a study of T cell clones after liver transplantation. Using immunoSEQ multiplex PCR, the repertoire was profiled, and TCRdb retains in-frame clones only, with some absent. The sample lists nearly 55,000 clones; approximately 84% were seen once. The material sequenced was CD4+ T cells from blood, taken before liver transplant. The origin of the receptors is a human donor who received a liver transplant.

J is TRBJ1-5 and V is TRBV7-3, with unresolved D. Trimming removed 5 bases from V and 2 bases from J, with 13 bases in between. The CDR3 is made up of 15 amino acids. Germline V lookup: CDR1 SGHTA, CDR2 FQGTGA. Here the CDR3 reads CASSPEPGGNQPQHF. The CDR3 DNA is TGTGCCAGCAGCCCGGAACCTGGGGGCAATCAGCCCCAGCATTTT.

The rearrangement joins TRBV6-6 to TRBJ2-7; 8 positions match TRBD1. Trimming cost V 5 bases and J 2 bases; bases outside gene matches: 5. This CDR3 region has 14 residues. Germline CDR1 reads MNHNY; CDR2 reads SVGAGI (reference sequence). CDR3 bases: TGTGCCAGCAGTCACGGGGACAGGCCCTACGAGCAGTACTTC. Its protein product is CASSHGDRPYEQYF.

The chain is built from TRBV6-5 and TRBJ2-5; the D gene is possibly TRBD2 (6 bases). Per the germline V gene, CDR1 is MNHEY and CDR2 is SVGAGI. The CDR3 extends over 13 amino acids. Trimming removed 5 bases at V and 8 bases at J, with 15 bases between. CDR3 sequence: CASSPGSPGTQYF. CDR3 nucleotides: TGTGCCAGCAGTCCCGGGAGCCCGGGAACCCAGTACTTC.

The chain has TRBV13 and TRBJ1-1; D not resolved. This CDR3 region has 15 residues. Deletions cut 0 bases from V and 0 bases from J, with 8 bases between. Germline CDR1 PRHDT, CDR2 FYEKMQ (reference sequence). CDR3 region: CASSLGDGVNTEAFF. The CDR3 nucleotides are TGTGCCAGCAGCTTAGGGGACGGAGTGAACACTGAAGCTTTCTTT.

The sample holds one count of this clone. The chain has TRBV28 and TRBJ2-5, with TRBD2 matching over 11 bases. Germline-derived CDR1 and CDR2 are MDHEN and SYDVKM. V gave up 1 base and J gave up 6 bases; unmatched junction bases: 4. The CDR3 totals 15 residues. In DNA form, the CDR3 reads TGTGCCAGCAGTTTATCAGCTAGCGGGAGGAAGACCCAGTACTTC. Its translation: CASSLSASGRKTQYF.

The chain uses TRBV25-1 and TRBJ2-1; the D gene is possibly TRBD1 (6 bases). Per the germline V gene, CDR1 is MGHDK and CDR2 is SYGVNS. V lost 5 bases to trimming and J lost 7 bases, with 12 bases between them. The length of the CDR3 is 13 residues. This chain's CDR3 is CASSPQGKNEQFF. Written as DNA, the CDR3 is TGTGCCAGCAGTCCCCAGGGGAAGAATGAGCAGTTCTTC.

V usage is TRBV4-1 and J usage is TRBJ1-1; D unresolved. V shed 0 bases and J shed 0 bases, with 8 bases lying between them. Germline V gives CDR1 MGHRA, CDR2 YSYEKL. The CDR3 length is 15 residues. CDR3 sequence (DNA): TGCGCCAGCAGCCAAGATATCCGGTTGAACACTGAAGCTTTCTTT. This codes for CASSQDIRLNTEAFF.

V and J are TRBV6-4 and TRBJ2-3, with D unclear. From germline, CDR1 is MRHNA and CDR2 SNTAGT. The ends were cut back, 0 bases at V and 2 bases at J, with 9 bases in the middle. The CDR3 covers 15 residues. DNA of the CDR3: TGTGCCAGCAGTGACTCGCGGCGAAACACAGATACGCAGTATTTT. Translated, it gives CASSDSRRNTDTQYF.

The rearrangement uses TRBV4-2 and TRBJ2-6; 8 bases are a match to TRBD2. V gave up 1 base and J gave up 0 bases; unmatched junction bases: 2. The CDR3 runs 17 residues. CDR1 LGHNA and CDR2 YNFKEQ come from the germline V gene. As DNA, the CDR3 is TGTGCCAGCAGCCAAGCGGGGGGGGTCTCTGGGGCCAACGTCCTGACTTTC. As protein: CASSQAGGVSGANVLTF.

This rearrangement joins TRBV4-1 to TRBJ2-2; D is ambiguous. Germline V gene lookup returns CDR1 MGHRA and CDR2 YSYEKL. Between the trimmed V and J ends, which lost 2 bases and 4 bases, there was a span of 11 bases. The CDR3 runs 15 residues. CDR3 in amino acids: CASSQYETSTGELFF. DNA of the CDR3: TGCGCCAGCAGCCAATACGAAACCAGCACCGGGGAGCTGTTTTTT.

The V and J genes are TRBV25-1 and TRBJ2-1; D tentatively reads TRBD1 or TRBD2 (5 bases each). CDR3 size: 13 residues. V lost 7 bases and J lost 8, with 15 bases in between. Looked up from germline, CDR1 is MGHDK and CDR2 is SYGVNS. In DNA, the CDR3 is TGTGCCAGCATCACGAGGGTAGGGGATGAGCAGTTCTTC. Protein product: CASITRVGDEQFF.

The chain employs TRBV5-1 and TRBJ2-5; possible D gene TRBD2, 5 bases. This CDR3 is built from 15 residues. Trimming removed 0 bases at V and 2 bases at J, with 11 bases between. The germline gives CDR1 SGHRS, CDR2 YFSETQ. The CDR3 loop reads CASSLEGGSQETQYF. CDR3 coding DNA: TGCGCCAGCAGCTTGGAAGGTGGGAGTCAAGAGACCCAGTACTTC.

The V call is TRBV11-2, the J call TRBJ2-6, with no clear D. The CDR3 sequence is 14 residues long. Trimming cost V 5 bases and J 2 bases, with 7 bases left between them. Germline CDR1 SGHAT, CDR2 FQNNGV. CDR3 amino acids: CASSPIAGANVLTF. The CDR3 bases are TGTGCCAGCAGCCCTATCGCTGGGGCCAACGTCCTGACTTTC.

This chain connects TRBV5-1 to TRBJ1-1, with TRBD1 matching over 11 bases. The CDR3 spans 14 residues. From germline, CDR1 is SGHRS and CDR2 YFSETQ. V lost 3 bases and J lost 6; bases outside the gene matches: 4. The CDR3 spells CASSWDRGRAEAFF. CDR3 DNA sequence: TGCGCCAGCAGCTGGGACAGGGGGAGGGCTGAAGCTTTCTTT.

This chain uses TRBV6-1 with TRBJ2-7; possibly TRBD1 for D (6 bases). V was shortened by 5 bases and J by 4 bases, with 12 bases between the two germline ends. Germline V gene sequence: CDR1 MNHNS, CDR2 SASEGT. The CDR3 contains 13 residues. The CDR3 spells CASSIQGGYEQYF. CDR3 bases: TGTGCCAGCAGTATACAGGGCGGATACGAGCAGTACTTC.

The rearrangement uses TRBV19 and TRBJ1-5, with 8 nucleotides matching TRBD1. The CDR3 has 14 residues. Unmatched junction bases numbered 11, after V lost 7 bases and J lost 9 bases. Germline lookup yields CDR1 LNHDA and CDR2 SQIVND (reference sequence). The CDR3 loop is CASIDRGIAGPQHF. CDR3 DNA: TGTGCCAGTATTGACAGGGGCATTGCGGGGCCCCAGCATTTT.

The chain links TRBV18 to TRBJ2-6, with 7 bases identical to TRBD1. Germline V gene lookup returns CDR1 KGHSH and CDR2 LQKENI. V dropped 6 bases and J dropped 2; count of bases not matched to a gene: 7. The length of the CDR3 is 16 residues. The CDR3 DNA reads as TGTGCCAGCTCGCAACAACAGGGGCCTGGGGCCAACGTCCTGACTTTC. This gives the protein CASSQQQGPGANVLTF.

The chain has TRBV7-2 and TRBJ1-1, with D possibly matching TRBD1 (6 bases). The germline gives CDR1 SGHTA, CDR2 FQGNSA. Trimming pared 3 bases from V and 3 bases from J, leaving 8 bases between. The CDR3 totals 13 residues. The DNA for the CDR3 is TGTGCCAGCAGCTTCTACAGGGACACTGAAGCTTTCTTT. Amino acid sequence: CASSFYRDTEAFF.

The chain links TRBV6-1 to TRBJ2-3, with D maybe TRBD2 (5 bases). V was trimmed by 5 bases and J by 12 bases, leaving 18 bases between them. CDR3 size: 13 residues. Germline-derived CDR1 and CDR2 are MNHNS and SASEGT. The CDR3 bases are TGTGCCAGCAGTCCCCACTCGGGGAACAAACAGTATTTT. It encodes CASSPHSGNKQYF.

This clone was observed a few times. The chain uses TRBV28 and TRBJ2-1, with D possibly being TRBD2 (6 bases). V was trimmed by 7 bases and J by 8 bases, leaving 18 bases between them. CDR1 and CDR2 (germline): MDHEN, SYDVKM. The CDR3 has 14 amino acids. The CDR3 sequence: CASKGGGTLDEQFF. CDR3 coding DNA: TGTGCCAGCAAGGGAGGCGGGACCCTGGATGAGCAGTTCTTC.

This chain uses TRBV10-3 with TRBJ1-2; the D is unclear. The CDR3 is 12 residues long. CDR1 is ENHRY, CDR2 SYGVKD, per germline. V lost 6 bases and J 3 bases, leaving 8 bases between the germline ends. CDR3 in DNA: TGTGCCATCAGAGGGATCGACTATGGCTACACCTTC. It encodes CAIRGIDYGYTF.

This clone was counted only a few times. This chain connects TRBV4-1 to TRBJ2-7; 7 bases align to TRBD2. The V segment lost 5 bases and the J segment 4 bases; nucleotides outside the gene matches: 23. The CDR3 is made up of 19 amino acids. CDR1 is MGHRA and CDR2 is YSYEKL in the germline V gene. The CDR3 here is CASSIGGSGIPLFTYEQYF. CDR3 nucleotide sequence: TGCGCCAGCAGCATAGGCGGGAGCGGGATCCCCCTGTTCACATACGAGCAGTACTTC.

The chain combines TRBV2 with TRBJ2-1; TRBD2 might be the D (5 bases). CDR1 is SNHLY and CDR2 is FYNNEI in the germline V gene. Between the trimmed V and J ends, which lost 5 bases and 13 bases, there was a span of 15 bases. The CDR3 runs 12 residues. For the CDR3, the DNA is TGTGCCAGCAGTAGCAGGACTGTGGGACAGTTCTTC. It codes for CASSSRTVGQFF.

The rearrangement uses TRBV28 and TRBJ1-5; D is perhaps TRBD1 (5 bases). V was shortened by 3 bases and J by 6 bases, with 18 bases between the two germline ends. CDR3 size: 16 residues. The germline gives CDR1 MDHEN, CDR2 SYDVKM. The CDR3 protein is CASSFHSASDSQPQHF. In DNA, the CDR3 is TGTGCCAGCAGTTTTCATTCCGCGTCCGACAGTCAGCCCCAGCATTTT.

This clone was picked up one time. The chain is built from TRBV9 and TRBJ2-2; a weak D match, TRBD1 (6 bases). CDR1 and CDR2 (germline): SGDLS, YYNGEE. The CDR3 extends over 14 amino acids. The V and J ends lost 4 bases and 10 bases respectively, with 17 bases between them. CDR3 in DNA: TGTGCCAGCAGCTCTCAACAGGGACGTTCGGAGCTGTTTTTT. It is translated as CASSSQQGRSELFF. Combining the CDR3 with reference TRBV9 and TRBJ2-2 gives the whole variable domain DSGVTQTPKHLITATGQRVTLRCSPRSGDLSVYWYQQSLDQGLQFLIQYYNGEERAKGNILERFSAQQFPDLHSELNLSSLELGDSALYFCASSSQQGRSELFFGEGSRLTVL.

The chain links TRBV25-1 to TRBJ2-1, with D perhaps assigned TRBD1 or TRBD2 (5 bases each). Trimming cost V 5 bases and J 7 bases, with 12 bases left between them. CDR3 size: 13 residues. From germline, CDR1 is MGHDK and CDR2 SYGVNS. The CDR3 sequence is CASSPAEGNEQFF. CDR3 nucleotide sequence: TGTGCCAGCAGTCCGGCAGAGGGGAATGAGCAGTTCTTC.

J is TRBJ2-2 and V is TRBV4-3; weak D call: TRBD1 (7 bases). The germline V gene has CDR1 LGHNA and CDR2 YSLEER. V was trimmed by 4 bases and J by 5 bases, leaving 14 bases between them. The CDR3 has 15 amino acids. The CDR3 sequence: CASSPTTGRTGELFF. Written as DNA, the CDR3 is TGCGCCAGCAGCCCTACGACAGGGAGGACCGGGGAGCTGTTTTTT.

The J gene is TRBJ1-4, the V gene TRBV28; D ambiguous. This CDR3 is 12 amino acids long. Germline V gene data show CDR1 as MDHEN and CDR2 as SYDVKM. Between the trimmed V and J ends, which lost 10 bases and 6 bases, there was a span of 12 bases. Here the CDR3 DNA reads TGTGCCACGGGAGGGTGGGATGAAAAACTGTTTTTT. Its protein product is CATGGWDEKLFF. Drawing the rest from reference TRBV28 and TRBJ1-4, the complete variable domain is DVKVTQSSRYLVKRTGEKVFLECVQDMDHENMFWYRQDPGLGLRLIYFSYDVKMKEKGDIPEGYSVSREKKERFSLILESASTNQTSMYLCATGGWDEKLFFGSGTQLSVL.

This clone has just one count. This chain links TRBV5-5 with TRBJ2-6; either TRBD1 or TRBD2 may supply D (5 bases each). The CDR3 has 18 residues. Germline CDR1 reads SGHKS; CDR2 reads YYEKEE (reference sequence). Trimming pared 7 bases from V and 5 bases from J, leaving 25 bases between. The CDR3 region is CASGGHVFAQSRANVLTF. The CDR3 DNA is TGTGCCAGCGGAGGACATGTCTTCGCACAAAGTCGGGCCAACGTCCTGACTTTC.

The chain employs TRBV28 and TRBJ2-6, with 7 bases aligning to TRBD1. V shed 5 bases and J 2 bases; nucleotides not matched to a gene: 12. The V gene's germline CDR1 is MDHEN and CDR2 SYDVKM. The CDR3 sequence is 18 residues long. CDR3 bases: TGTGCCAGCAGTACCGTTCTGGGGACAGTGACTGGGGCCAACGTCCTGACTTTC. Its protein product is CASSTVLGTVTGANVLTF.

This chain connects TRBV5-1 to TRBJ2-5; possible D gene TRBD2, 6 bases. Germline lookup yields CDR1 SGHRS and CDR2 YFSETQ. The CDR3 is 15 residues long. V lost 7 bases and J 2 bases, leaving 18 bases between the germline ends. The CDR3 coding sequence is TGCGCCAGCTCAGCGGGCGCCGCCTTTCAAGAGACCCAGTACTTC. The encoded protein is CASSAGAAFQETQYF.